The next 18 T cell receptor beta chains were all read from a single sample in a study of PD-1 blockade in classical Hodgkin lymphoma. Time point described: cycle 4 day 1 (C4D1), after more than five weeks of nivolumab. Each patient's relapse followed autologous stem cell transplantation, and brentuximab vedotin exposure varied. Produced via immunoSEQ multiplex PCR; TCRdb's table is partial and in-frame only. The sample consists of about 47,000 clones, 80% of them appearing once. This material consisted of peripheral blood mononuclear cells (PBMCs), taken before the fourth cycle of nivolumab. All receptors come from a human donor with classical Hodgkin lymphoma.

The rearrangement joins TRBV6-7 to TRBJ2-7; 7 bases agree with TRBD1. TRBV6-7 is classed as an ORF, of uncertain function. The CDR3 has 15 residues. V lost 8 bases to trimming and J lost 5 bases; unmatched junction nucleotides: 15. CDR3: CASLPPGQARHEQYF. The CDR3 DNA is TGTGCCAGCCTACCCCCTGGACAGGCACGCCACGAGCAGTACTTC.

Worth noting for this clone: One end of the junction varies from germline; a read error may be responsible. In DNA form, the CDR3 reads TGCGCCAGCAGCCAAGAGGAGGGGCGGGTTGAAGGAGCTTTCTTT. This encodes CASSQEEGRVEGAFF. The gene calls are TRBV7-9 and TRBJ1-1, with D perhaps TRBD1 (5 bases). Germline lookup yields CDR1 SEHNR and CDR2 FQNEAQ (reference sequence). The CDR3 extends over 15 amino acids.

This clone appeared a few times. V is TRBV6-1 and J is TRBJ2-2; no clear D gene. Germline CDR1 is MNHNS and CDR2 is SASEGT. This CDR3 region has 13 residues. The V gene lost 2 bases and the J gene lost 6 bases, with 7 bases spanning the gap. DNA of the CDR3: TGTGCCAGCAGTGAATCCTACGCCGGGGAGCTGTTTTTT. Translated: CASSESYAGELFF.

V is TRBV5-4 and J is TRBJ2-7; D may be TRBD1 (6 bases). From germline, CDR1 is SGHNT and CDR2 YYREEE (reference sequence). The CDR3 sequence is 15 residues long. V lost 1 base, J lost 6 bases, and 17 bases lay in between. This CDR3 is CASSLWRGQGIEQYF. The CDR3 region has the DNA TGTGCCAGCAGCTTGTGGCGTGGGCAGGGGATCGAGCAGTACTTC.

This clone was counted between two and nine times. The chain couples TRBV6-1 to TRBJ2-1; 10 bases line up with TRBD2. V shed 3 bases, J shed 2 bases, and the junction held 7 bases outside the gene matches. The CDR3 consists of 17 residues. Germline CDR1 is MNHNS and CDR2 is SASEGT. CDR3: CASSESSGSVPYNEQFF. CDR3 nucleotides: TGTGCCAGCAGTGAGTCTAGCGGGAGCGTTCCCTACAATGAGCAGTTCTTC.

For the CDR3, the DNA is TGCGCCAGCAGCCACAGGACAGGGTTCGATCAGCCCCAGCATTTT. Protein: CASSHRTGFDQPQHF. The chain couples TRBV4-3 to TRBJ1-5; TRBD1 aligns across 8 bases. This CDR3 spans 15 amino acids. Germline CDR1 is LGHNA and CDR2 is YSLEER. Trimming cost V 3 bases and J 5 bases; bases outside gene matches: 6.

This clone occurred a few times. V and J are TRBV7-9 and TRBJ1-5; weak D call: TRBD1 (6 bases). From germline, CDR1 is SEHNR and CDR2 FQNEAQ (reference sequence). This CDR3 is 14 amino acids long. The V gene lost 5 bases and the J gene lost 3 bases, with 11 bases spanning the gap. The CDR3, as DNA: TGTGCCAGCAGCCCCTGGACAGCCAATCAGCCCCAGCATTTT. It translates to CASSPWTANQPQHF.

The chain couples TRBV27 to TRBJ2-1; 10 positions match TRBD2. The germline V gene encodes CDR1 MNHEY and CDR2 SMNVEV (reference sequence). The trim removed 3 bases at V and 10 bases at J, leaving 9 bases unmatched. The CDR3 has 15 amino acids. CDR3 sequence (DNA): TGTGCCAGCAGTTTCGGGACTAGCGCGATTAGAGAGCAGTTCTTC. This sequence encodes CASSFGTSAIREQFF.

The rearrangement uses TRBV6-5 and TRBJ2-4; D is uncertain. Trimming removed 6 bases from V and 9 bases from J, with 15 bases in between. CDR1 is MNHEY and CDR2 is SVGAGI in the germline V gene. This CDR3 comprises 13 residues. CDR3 residues: CASSPGPWGIQYF. CDR3 bases: TGTGCCAGCAGCCCCGGCCCCTGGGGCATTCAGTACTTC.

This chain connects TRBV5-1 to TRBJ2-5; 7 bases line up with TRBD2. Germline CDR1 reads SGHRS; CDR2 reads YFSETQ. The CDR3 sequence is 14 residues long. J lost 7 bases, V lost 0 bases, and 6 bases had no gene match. CDR3 region: CASSLAGREGTQYF. DNA for the CDR3: TGCGCCAGCAGCTTGGCAGGCAGGGAGGGGACCCAGTACTTC.

This sequence joins TRBV7-2 and TRBJ2-1; possibly TRBD2 for D (6 bases). This CDR3 comprises 14 residues. Trimming took 5 bases from V and 8 from J, leaving 16 bases between them. From germline, CDR1 is SGHTA and CDR2 FQGNSA. The CDR3 DNA sequence: TGTGCCAGCAGCCCCTACTTGGGCGGGGATGAGCAGTTCTTC. This sequence encodes CASSPYLGGDEQFF.

The J gene is TRBJ2-1, the V gene TRBV27, with 7 bases lining up with TRBD1. The CDR3 loop spans 14 amino acids. Germline CDR1 reads MNHEY; CDR2 reads SMNVEV (reference sequence). J was trimmed by 5 bases and V by 2 bases; bases with no gene match: 3. CDR3 sequence reads: CASSLVTGNNEQFF. CDR3 bases: TGTGCCAGCAGTTTAGTGACAGGGAACAATGAGCAGTTCTTC.

The V gene is TRBV7-9, the J gene TRBJ2-3, with TRBD2 as a possible D gene (6 bases). The CDR3 is 18 amino acids. The V gene's germline CDR1 is SEHNR and CDR2 FQNEAQ (reference sequence). Trimming took off 5 bases at V and 1 base at J, with 22 bases between the two ends. The CDR3 is CASSAMLGQGGGTDTQYF. In DNA form, the CDR3 reads TGTGCCAGCAGCGCCATGTTAGGGCAGGGCGGGGGCACAGATACGCAGTATTTT.

V gene TRBV28 combines with J gene TRBJ1-2; D gene unclear. The CDR3 totals 15 residues. V gave up 1 base and J gave up 1 base, with 10 bases separating them. Germline V CDR1 and CDR2: MDHEN, SYDVKM. CDR3: CASSLFGGFNYGYTF. Written as DNA, the CDR3 is TGTGCCAGCAGTTTATTTGGCGGATTTAACTATGGCTACACCTTC.

This clone was counted a single time. CDR3 nucleotides: TGTGCCAGCAGCTCGGCAGGGGGCTATGGCTACACCTTC. Its translation: CASSSAGGYGYTF. J is TRBJ1-2 and V is TRBV7-9; 7 bases map to TRBD1. Germline CDR1 is SEHNR and CDR2 is FQNEAQ (reference sequence). Trimming cost V 4 bases and J 4 bases; bases outside gene matches: 3. The CDR3 totals 13 residues.

The V and J genes are TRBV6-6 and TRBJ1-6; D is unclear. CDR1 is MNHNY and CDR2 is SVGAGI in the germline V gene (reference sequence). V lost 4 bases and J 2 bases, leaving 3 bases between the germline ends. The CDR3 has 13 residues. The CDR3 region has the DNA TGTGCCAGCAGTTCGGCCTATAATTCACCCCTCCACTTT. This translates into CASSSAYNSPLHF.

This chain links TRBV15 with TRBJ2-3; 8 bases line up with TRBD2. The V gene's germline CDR1 is LNHNV and CDR2 YYDKDF (reference sequence). The ends lost 5 bases at V and 0 bases at J; junction bases unmatched: 4. The length of the CDR3 is 15 residues. This CDR3 reads CATSRGGPSTDTQYF. The CDR3 coding sequence is TGTGCCACCAGCCGGGGGGGCCCTAGCACAGATACGCAGTATTTT.

This clone was counted a few times. The chain joins TRBV6-1 to TRBJ1-2; D is uncertain. CDR3 length: 14 residues. Germline values: CDR1 MNHNS, CDR2 SASEGT. The V end lost 6 bases, the J end lost 4 bases, and 15 bases lay between the germline ends. For the CDR3, the DNA is TGTGCCAGCAGGCCCCCGGGCGATCTCTATGGCTACACCTTC. This codes for CASRPPGDLYGYTF.